Below are 20 T cell receptor beta chains sequenced from a single sample in a study of identical twins. Via MiXCR, TCRdb re-called the 5' RACE reads, giving one row per CDR3 protein. The profile shows about 240,000 distinct CDR3 sequences, 10% to 13% of them singletons. Sequencing input: memory T cells sorted from blood. These receptors originate from a man aged 45-65 years in good health.

This clonotype was detected many times. V gene TRBV27 combines with J gene TRBJ1-1; D gene ambiguous. Per germline, CDR1 MNHEY and CDR2 SMNVEV (reference sequence). The CDR3 has 13 amino acids. Trimming took 3 bases from V and 1 from J, leaving 6 bases between them. The CDR3 DNA follows: TGTGCCAGCAGTTTGGAGAGGAACACTGAAGCTTTCTTT. This translates into CASSLERNTEAFF.

In its sample, this clonotype was seen many times. The rearrangement links TRBV6-2 or TRBV6-3 to TRBJ2-1; D perhaps matches TRBD2 (5 bases). Germline CDR1 is MNHEY and CDR2 is SVGEGT. This CDR3 region has 14 residues. Deletions cut 5 bases from V and 5 bases from J, with 13 bases between. CDR3 sequence: CASSDYSHHNEQFF. Here the CDR3 DNA reads TGTGCCAGCAGTGACTACTCGCACCACAATGAGCAGTTCTTC.

At least ten counts were recorded for this clonotype. V is TRBV14 and J is TRBJ2-1; D is undetermined. V lost 3 bases to trimming and J lost 7 bases, with 4 bases between them. Germline CDR1 SGHDN, CDR2 FVKESK. The CDR3 extends over 11 amino acids. The CDR3, as DNA: TGTGCCAGCAGCCATACGAATGAGCAGTTCTTC. Amino acids: CASSHTNEQFF.

The table lists this clonotype with many counts. The chain recombines TRBV5-5 with TRBJ1-2; 8 bases agree with TRBD1. CDR1 and CDR2 from the germline V gene are SGHKS and YYEKEE (reference sequence). The CDR3 spans 15 residues. V trimming: 3 bases; J trimming: 6 bases; junction bases outside the gene matches: 10. The CDR3 reads CASSWEQGVGHGYTF. The DNA for the CDR3 is TGTGCCAGCAGCTGGGAACAGGGGGTCGGACATGGCTACACCTTC.

V gene TRBV20-1 combines with J gene TRBJ2-7; a possible D gene is TRBD2 (6 bases). This CDR3 contains 11 residues. Between the trimmed V and J ends, which lost 2 bases and 7 bases, there was a span of 9 bases. CDR1 DFQATT and CDR2 SNEGSKA come from the germline V gene (reference sequence). The CDR3 coding sequence is TGCAGTGCTAGATCGGGGGTAGAGCAGTACTTC. Translated, it gives CSARSGVEQYF.

This clonotype was seen more than once but under ten times. The chain employs TRBV20-1 and TRBJ2-7; 9 nucleotides agree with TRBD2. Germline V gene data show CDR1 as DFQATT and CDR2 as SNEGSKA (reference sequence). Trimming cost V 6 bases and J 5 bases; bases outside gene matches: 8. The CDR3 covers 13 residues. In DNA form, the CDR3 reads TGCAGTGCCGCGGGACTAGCATTGCACGAGCAGTACTTC. Translated, it gives CSAAGLALHEQYF.

The table lists this clonotype with a count of one. This sequence joins TRBV7-9 and TRBJ2-5, with D perhaps assigned TRBD1 or TRBD2 (6 bases each). Germline V gives CDR1 SEHNR, CDR2 FQNEAQ (reference sequence). The V end was cut by 3 bases, the J end by 4 bases, with 21 bases between. This CDR3 spans 17 amino acids. The CDR3 DNA reads TGTGCCAGCAGCTTGGGCATGGGGGGCTCTAGGGGAGAGACCCAGTACTTC. Encoded protein: CASSLGMGGSRGETQYF.

The rearrangement joins TRBV7-8 to TRBJ2-5; no firm D call. The V end was cut by 2 bases, the J end by 2 bases, with 9 bases between. CDR1 and CDR2 (germline): SGHVS, FQNEAQ. The CDR3 sequence is 14 residues long. CDR3 sequence: CASSLYTKQETQYF. The CDR3 DNA reads as TGTGCCAGCAGCTTATACACGAAACAAGAGACCCAGTACTTC.

This clonotype was counted ten times or more. The chain employs TRBV12-3 or TRBV12-4 and TRBJ2-3; D possibly corresponds to TRBD2 (5 bases). Trimming took 3 bases from V and 10 from J, leaving 14 bases between them. The CDR3 loop spans 13 amino acids. The CDR3 loop reads CASSFPNRGPQYF. In nucleotides, the CDR3 is TGTGCCAGCAGTTTCCCGAACCGGGGTCCGCAGTATTTT.

The chain links TRBV27 to TRBJ1-2; TRBD1 matches 7 bases. V lost 6 bases to trimming and J lost 7 bases; unmatched junction nucleotides: 5. Germline CDR1 and CDR2: MNHEY and SMNVEV (reference sequence). The CDR3 consists of 12 residues. The CDR3 DNA sequence: TGTGCCAGCAGGAAAAGACAGGGTGGCTACACCTTC. Protein product: CASRKRQGGYTF.

The rearrangement links TRBV4-3 to TRBJ2-7; maybe TRBD2 (6 bases). This CDR3 has 13 residues. The V and J ends lost 0 bases and 7 bases respectively, with 10 bases between them. Germline V lookup: CDR1 LGHNA, CDR2 YSLEER. CDR3 sequence (DNA): TGCGCCAGCAGCCAAGATTTGGGGGGAGAGCAGTACTTC. Its translation is CASSQDLGGEQYF.

This clonotype was seen repeatedly, ten times or more. The V call is TRBV7-2, the J call TRBJ2-5; D is possibly TRBD1 (6 bases). CDR1 SGHTA and CDR2 FQGNSA come from the germline V gene. The CDR3 extends over 13 amino acids. V lost 5 bases, J lost 5 bases, and 12 bases lay in between. This CDR3 is CASSPGVRETQYF. DNA for the CDR3: TGTGCCAGCAGCCCAGGGGTACGGGAGACCCAGTACTTC.

The chain recombines TRBV7-6 with TRBJ2-5, with D unclear. This CDR3 is 13 amino acids long. With 2 bases removed from V and 3 bases from J, the gap between germline ends came to 7 bases. The germline CDR1 and CDR2 sequences are SGHVS and FNYEAQ. The CDR3 DNA reads as TGTGCCAGCAGCTTAATGCTCGAAGAGACCCAGTACTTC. It translates to CASSLMLEETQYF.

The table lists this clonotype with a few counts. The chain is built from TRBV5-1 and TRBJ2-7; D possibly uses TRBD1 or TRBD2 (5 bases each). The CDR3 spans 16 residues. Germline V gene lookup returns CDR1 SGHRS and CDR2 YFSETQ. Trimming pared 4 bases from V and 3 bases from J, leaving 20 bases between. The CDR3 coding sequence is TGCGCCAGCAGCGTCGACTTACCCTGGGGGATCTACGAGCAGTACTTC. This codes for CASSVDLPWGIYEQYF.

V and J are TRBV12-3 or TRBV12-4 and TRBJ2-7; D ambiguous. The CDR3 totals 14 residues. V gave up 4 bases and J gave up 9 bases, with 19 bases separating them. As DNA, the CDR3 is TGTGCCAGCAGTTCGCGACGAGCCTTTACGTGGCAGTACTTC. Its translation is CASSSRRAFTWQYF.

This clonotype was seen repeatedly, ten times or more. The chain is built from TRBV4-2 and TRBJ2-6; D not resolved. This CDR3 spans 15 amino acids. The germline gives CDR1 LGHNA, CDR2 YNFKEQ. Trimming took off 1 base at V and 0 bases at J, with 4 bases between the two ends. The CDR3 DNA follows: TGTGCCAGCAGCCAAGTAACCTCTGGGGCCAACGTCCTGACTTTC. It yields the protein CASSQVTSGANVLTF.

This clonotype was found many times. The J gene is TRBJ1-1, the V gene TRBV20-1; TRBD1 aligns across 8 bases. CDR1 and CDR2 (germline): DFQATT, SNEGSKA (reference sequence). V gave up 2 bases and J gave up 3 bases; unmatched junction bases: 2. The CDR3 is 13 residues long. The CDR3 bases are TGCAGTGCTAGACTGACAGGGGACACTGAAGCTTTCTTT. Protein sequence: CSARLTGDTEAFF.

This clonotype was detected a few times. This chain connects TRBV2 to TRBJ2-5; D is undetermined. Germline CDR1 and CDR2: SNHLY and FYNNEI. This CDR3 contains 13 residues. V lost 3 bases and J 2 bases, leaving 7 bases between the germline ends. CDR3 nucleotides: TGTGCCAGCAGTGATGAGTTACAAGAGACCCAGTACTTC. This sequence encodes CASSDELQETQYF.

In this sample, this clonotype turned up a few times. This chain uses TRBV18 with TRBJ1-5; 7 bases align to TRBD1. The CDR3 spans 15 residues. Germline loops: CDR1 KGHSH, CDR2 LQKENI. V shed 5 bases and J 0 bases; nucleotides not matched to a gene: 4. CDR3 sequence: CASSFGTASNQPQHF. CDR3 DNA sequence: TGTGCCAGCTCATTCGGGACAGCTAGCAATCAGCCCCAGCATTTT.

This clonotype came up a few times. The chain uses TRBV2 and TRBJ1-5, with 9 bases lining up with TRBD1. CDR1 SNHLY and CDR2 FYNNEI come from the germline V gene. Germline trimming cut 5 bases from V and 0 bases from J; bases unmatched to any gene: 5. The CDR3 is 16 amino acids. The CDR3: CASSTGGWDSNQPQHF. The CDR3 DNA reads TGTGCCAGCAGTACAGGGGGCTGGGATAGCAATCAGCCCCAGCATTTT.